The next 24 T cell receptor beta chains were all read from a single sample in a study of vaccination and CD4 T cells after COVID-19. Treatment specified: approximately 9-day PBMC culture with coronavirus spike peptide pools or control peptides (ViraFEST assay). Cultured CD4+ T cell DNA was sequenced using the Oncomine TCR Beta short-read assay. TCRdb re-analysed the PCR reads in MiXCR, keeping a single row per CDR3 protein. The table includes about 19,000 distinct CDR3 sequences, approximately 38% detected once. Antigens for these TCRs are unknown. Specimen: cultured CD4+ T cells from blood. The receptors here all came from a human donor with COVID-19.

The chain recombines TRBV19 with TRBJ2-7; no clear D. With 10 bases removed from V and 4 bases from J, the gap between germline ends came to 11 bases. Germline lookup yields CDR1 LNHDA and CDR2 SQIVND (reference sequence). The CDR3 consists of 11 residues. The DNA of the CDR3 is TGTGCCACCAAAAGCGAGTACGAGCAGTACTTC. Translation: CATKSEYEQYF.

The rearrangement uses TRBV15 and TRBJ2-1; D may be TRBD1 (6 bases). Trimming removed 2 bases at V and 6 bases at J, with 17 bases between. Germline V gene sequence: CDR1 LNHNV, CDR2 YYDKDF (reference sequence). The CDR3 is 16 amino acids. CDR3 amino acids: CATSRTTGKRSNEQFF. As DNA, the CDR3 is TGTGCCACCAGCAGAACTACAGGGAAACGATCCAATGAGCAGTTCTTC.

This clonotype has just a few counts. The V call is TRBV4-3, the J call TRBJ1-6; D is undetermined. CDR1 and CDR2 from the germline V gene are LGHNA and YSLEER. The V and J ends lost 0 bases and 10 bases respectively, with 7 bases between them. The CDR3 is 13 residues long. The CDR3 spells CASSQDSRSPLHF. For the CDR3, the DNA is TGCGCCAGCAGCCAAGATAGCCGATCACCCCTCCACTTT.

This clonotype was detected a few times. The chain links TRBV20-1 to TRBJ2-1, with TRBD2 as a possible D gene (5 bases). CDR1 is DFQATT and CDR2 is SNEGSKA in the germline V gene (reference sequence). CDR3 length: 15 residues. Between the trimmed V and J ends, which lost 4 bases and 0 bases, there was a span of 13 bases. CDR3 residues: CSATPSSLSYNEQFF. The CDR3, as DNA: TGCAGTGCTACACCTAGCTCCCTCTCCTACAATGAGCAGTTCTTC.

The chain uses TRBV6-1 and TRBJ2-2; 8 positions match TRBD1. CDR1 is MNHNS and CDR2 is SASEGT in the germline V gene. V lost 6 bases to trimming and J lost 2 bases; unmatched junction nucleotides: 8. The CDR3 has 16 residues. Here the CDR3 DNA reads TGTGCCAGCAGCTCAAGAGGGACAGGCAACACCGGGGAGCTGTTTTTT. Its protein product is CASSSRGTGNTGELFF.

The chain combines TRBV6-5 with TRBJ2-7; 7 nucleotides align to TRBD1. Per germline, CDR1 MNHEY and CDR2 SVGAGI. CDR3 length equals 14 residues. The ends lost 0 bases at V and 1 base at J; junction bases unmatched: 0. DNA for the CDR3: TGTGCCAGCAGTTACTCGGGACAGTCCTACGAGCAGTACTTC. It specifies CASSYSGQSYEQYF.

The chain has TRBV2 and TRBJ2-2; D remains unclear. Germline V gives CDR1 SNHLY, CDR2 FYNNEI. Trimming pared 8 bases from V and 1 base from J, leaving 8 bases between. This CDR3 comprises 13 residues. The CDR3: CASGQVNTGELFF. The CDR3 DNA sequence: TGTGCCAGCGGGCAGGTGAACACCGGGGAGCTGTTTTTT.

This clonotype has just a few counts. The chain employs TRBV6-1 and TRBJ1-1, with D tentatively TRBD1 (5 bases). The germline CDR1 and CDR2 sequences are MNHNS and SASEGT. The CDR3 is 16 amino acids. The V gene lost 6 bases and the J gene lost 2 bases, with 19 bases spanning the gap. The CDR3 region has the DNA TGTGCCAGCAGGATGGACACGGGGCAGGGAAACACTGAAGCTTTCTTT. Its protein product is CASRMDTGQGNTEAFF.

In this sample, this clonotype turned up a few times. This chain links TRBV19 with TRBJ1-3, with D perhaps matching TRBD1 (6 bases). The CDR3 loop spans 14 amino acids. The germline V and J ends were trimmed by 7 bases and 4 bases, with 14 bases remaining between them. In germline, CDR1 is LNHDA, CDR2 SQIVND (reference sequence). The CDR3 loop reads CASTLGQSGNTIYF. The DNA for the CDR3 is TGTGCCAGTACCCTTGGACAGTCCGGAAACACCATATATTTT.

The sample holds a few counts of this clonotype. The chain combines TRBV6-1 with TRBJ2-7, with D perhaps matching TRBD1 (6 bases). Trimming cost V 7 bases and J 5 bases, with 9 bases left between them. CDR3 length equals 11 residues. Germline V gene lookup returns CDR1 MNHNS and CDR2 SASEGT. The CDR3 sequence is CASNRADEQYF. The DNA for the CDR3 is TGTGCCAGCAACAGGGCAGACGAGCAGTACTTC.

The chain recombines TRBV7-8 with TRBJ2-5, with D perhaps matching TRBD1 or TRBD2 (5 bases each). CDR1 SGHVS and CDR2 FQNEAQ come from the germline V gene. V was shortened by 1 base and J by 5 bases, with 17 bases between the two germline ends. The CDR3 has 16 amino acids. CDR3 DNA sequence: TGTGCCAGCAGCTTAGGAGGGACCACGGTTGGGGAGACCCAGTACTTC. Protein sequence: CASSLGGTTVGETQYF. The entire variable domain, with the rest obtained from reference TRBV7-8 and TRBJ2-5, is as follows: GAGVSQSPRYKVAKRGQDVALRCDPISGHVSLFWYQQALGQGPEFLTYFQNEAQLDKSGLPSDRFFAERPEGSVSTLKIQRTQQEDSAVYLCASSLGGTTVGETQYFGPGTRLLVL.

The chain employs TRBV5-1 and TRBJ1-1; weak D call: TRBD1 (5 bases). Germline V gives CDR1 SGHRS, CDR2 YFSETQ. The CDR3 is 13 amino acids. V lost 1 base, J lost 6 bases, and 10 bases lay in between. This chain's CDR3 is CASSLNQGSEAFF. CDR3 bases: TGCGCCAGCAGCTTGAATCAGGGCTCTGAAGCTTTCTTT.

This clonotype was observed a handful of times. The chain employs TRBV7-2 and TRBJ1-1; D gene uncertain. Trimming removed 2 bases from V and 3 bases from J, with 10 bases in between. Germline V gene data show CDR1 as SGHTA and CDR2 as FQGNSA. There are 14 residues in the CDR3. In DNA form, the CDR3 reads TGTGCCAGCAGCTTAAAGGGATTGGACACTGAAGCTTTCTTT. This translates into CASSLKGLDTEAFF.

Only a few counts were recorded for this clonotype. CDR3 residues: CSARPGQGNSPLHF. For the CDR3, the DNA is TGCAGTGCTAGACCGGGACAGGGGAATTCACCCCTCCACTTT. The chain recombines TRBV20-1 with TRBJ1-6; 10 bases are shared with TRBD1. The ends lost 2 bases at V and 7 bases at J; junction bases unmatched: 2. The CDR3 consists of 14 residues. Germline assignment: CDR1 DFQATT and CDR2 SNEGSKA (reference sequence).

With regard to this clonotype: Relative to the germline gene, one junction end is altered; a read error may explain this. The chain combines TRBV15 with TRBJ2-5; D possibly corresponds to TRBD1 (6 bases). The CDR3 extends over 14 amino acids. Germline V gene lookup returns CDR1 LNHNV and CDR2 YYDKDF (reference sequence). CDR3 amino acids: CATGGNGGQETQCF. In nucleotides, the CDR3 is TGTGCCACCGGGGGCAATGGGGGCCAAGAGACCCAGTGCTTC.

The chain uses TRBV20-1 and TRBJ1-6; the D is unclear. The germline V gene encodes CDR1 DFQATT and CDR2 SNEGSKA (reference sequence). The CDR3 runs 11 residues. The germline V and J ends were trimmed by 1 base and 9 bases, with 4 bases remaining between them. This CDR3 reads CSARGGSPLHF. CDR3 DNA sequence: TGCAGTGCTAGAGGGGGTTCACCCCTCCACTTT.

The chain recombines TRBV5-1 with TRBJ1-5; the D gene is possibly TRBD1 (5 bases). The V gene lost 4 bases and the J gene lost 3 bases, with 8 bases spanning the gap. Per the germline V gene, CDR1 is SGHRS and CDR2 is YFSETQ. The CDR3 has 13 residues. The CDR3 nucleotides are TGCGCCAGCAGCGCAGGGTTCAATCAGCCCCAGCATTTT. Translating gives CASSAGFNQPQHF.

The chain employs TRBV19 and TRBJ1-5, with D perhaps matching TRBD1 (5 bases). Trimming stripped 6 bases from V and 2 bases from J, with 20 bases between. This CDR3 is 17 amino acids long. In germline, CDR1 is LNHDA, CDR2 SQIVND (reference sequence). CDR3 DNA: TGTGCCAGTAGAGCGGCCAGTGCGGTAGGGGGCAATCAGCCCCAGCATTTT. The encoded protein is CASRAASAVGGNQPQHF.

This chain uses TRBV11-3 with TRBJ2-2, with 9 bases aligning to TRBD1. The CDR3 totals 15 residues. Unmatched junction bases numbered 2, after V lost 5 bases and J lost 1 base. CDR1 and CDR2 from the germline V gene are SGHNT and YENEEA. CDR3 nucleotide sequence: TGTGCCAGCAGCCCGGGACAGGGGAACACCGGGGAGCTGTTTTTT. Its protein product is CASSPGQGNTGELFF. Full variable domain (outside the CDR3, taken from reference TRBV11-3 and TRBJ2-2): EAGVVQSPRYKIIEKKQPVAFWCNPISGHNTLYWYLQNLGQGPELLIRYENEEAVDDSQLPKDRFSAERLKGVDSTLKIQPAELGDSAVYLCASSPGQGNTGELFFGEGSRLTVL.

The chain carries TRBV2 and TRBJ2-1, with 7 bases lining up with TRBD1. J was trimmed by 9 bases and V by 4 bases; bases with no gene match: 9. The CDR3 extends over 14 amino acids. Germline loops: CDR1 SNHLY, CDR2 FYNNEI. The CDR3 DNA is TGTGCCAGCAGTGTCTTGAGGGGGCAGGGTGAGCAGTTCTTC. Its translation: CASSVLRGQGEQFF.

This clonotype was seen a handful of times. V usage is TRBV12-3 or TRBV12-4 and J usage is TRBJ2-5, with a weak D call TRBD1 (6 bases). V gave up 4 bases and J gave up 5 bases, with 8 bases separating them. The CDR3 runs 12 residues. CDR3 coding DNA: TGTGCCAGCAGTTCCCAGGGGGAGACCCAGTACTTC. Translating it yields CASSSQGETQYF.

This clonotype has just a few counts. The chain employs TRBV2 and TRBJ2-7; D remains unclear. The CDR3 is 14 amino acids. CDR1 and CDR2 from the germline V gene are SNHLY and FYNNEI. The germline V and J ends were trimmed by 5 bases and 2 bases, with 13 bases remaining between them. CDR3 amino acids: CASSKEPGTYEQYF. The CDR3 DNA reads TGTGCCAGCAGTAAGGAGCCCGGAACCTACGAGCAGTACTTC. The variable domain in full, with the rest retrieved from reference TRBV2 and TRBJ2-7, is EPEVTQTPSHQVTQMGQEVILRCVPISNHLYFYWYRQILGQKVEFLVSFYNNEISEKSEIFDDQFSVERPDGSNFTLKIRSTKLEDSAMYFCASSKEPGTYEQYFGPGTRLTVT.

This clonotype was recorded a few times. The chain recombines TRBV6-5 with TRBJ2-5; D unclear. The CDR3 extends over 11 amino acids. Between the trimmed V and J ends, which lost 2 bases and 5 bases, there was a span of 3 bases. Germline CDR1 reads MNHEY; CDR2 reads SVGAGI. The CDR3 protein is CASSYLETQYF. The CDR3 DNA reads as TGTGCCAGCAGTTACCTGGAGACCCAGTACTTC.

This chain joins TRBV6-5 and TRBJ1-2, with D possibly matching TRBD1 (5 bases). CDR3 length: 14 residues. The germline V gene has CDR1 MNHEY and CDR2 SVGAGI. V was pared by 2 bases and J by 4 bases, with 11 bases between. CDR3 bases: TGTGCCAGCAGTTACCGTGGGGACCGCTATGGCTACACCTTC. Protein product: CASSYRGDRYGYTF.